The 31 T cell receptor beta chains below were found in one sample sequenced in a study of CD8+ T cells in alopecia areata. The sample's treatment: oral pan-JAK inhibitor, 5-10 mg twice daily. In each case, RNA was isolated and then reverse transcribed into cDNA as the sequencing template. Using immunoSEQ multiplex PCR, the repertoire was profiled, and TCRdb retains in-frame clones only, with some absent. Of about 280,000 clones listed, more than 45% were seen once; the top ten hold more than 1.5%. Sequenced material: CD4+ T cells sorted from blood, taken at week 24, from a patient treated with tofacitinib. The receptors here all came from a human donor with alopecia areata.

This sequence joins TRBV5-4 and TRBJ1-2; D call uncertain. V lost 0 bases, J lost 0 bases, and 3 bases lay in between. This CDR3 has 13 residues. Per the germline V gene, CDR1 is SGHNT and CDR2 is YYREEE (reference sequence). This chain's CDR3 is CASSLEANYGYTF. CDR3 DNA sequence: TGTGCCAGCAGCTTGGAGGCTAACTATGGCTACACCTTC.

The rearrangement joins TRBV30 to TRBJ1-4, with 8 bases aligning to TRBD1. J was trimmed by 7 bases and V by 3 bases; bases with no gene match: 4. Per germline, CDR1 GTSNPN and CDR2 SVGIG (reference sequence). CDR3 size: 13 residues. As DNA, the CDR3 is TGTGCCTGGAGAGAGGGGACAGGTGAAAAACTGTTTTTT. Translation: CAWREGTGEKLFF.

The chain uses TRBV7-2 and TRBJ2-7; 7 bases align to TRBD1. The CDR3 covers 14 residues. V trimming: 4 bases; J trimming: 1 base; junction bases outside the gene matches: 4. CDR1 SGHTA and CDR2 FQGNSA come from the germline V gene. The CDR3 DNA sequence: TGTGCCAGCAGCTCGGGACAGCTATCCTACGAGCAGTACTTC. The encoded protein is CASSSGQLSYEQYF.

This sequence joins TRBV27 and TRBJ1-1, with a weak D call TRBD1 (5 bases). Per the germline V gene, CDR1 is MNHEY and CDR2 is SMNVEV (reference sequence). The CDR3 runs 12 residues. Between the trimmed V and J ends, which lost 6 bases and 1 base, there was a span of 6 bases. CDR3 coding DNA: TGTGCCAGCAGAACAGGGAACACTGAAGCTTTCTTT. Its protein product is CASRTGNTEAFF.

The V gene is TRBV7-9, the J gene TRBJ1-4; D ambiguous. Germline CDR1 and CDR2: SEHNR and FQNEAQ (reference sequence). CDR3 length: 14 amino acids. The ends were cut back, 1 base at V and 4 bases at J, with 7 bases in the middle. CDR3 in DNA: TGTGCCAGCAGCTTAGTCACTGTTAATGAAAAACTGTTTTTT. Its protein product is CASSLVTVNEKLFF.

The V call is TRBV19, the J call TRBJ1-6, with 8 nucleotides matching TRBD1. The CDR3 totals 14 residues. The J segment lost 7 bases and the V segment lost 9 bases, leaving 8 bases of the junction unmatched. CDR1 is LNHDA, CDR2 SQIVND, per germline (reference sequence). The CDR3 here is CASNADRANSPLHF. The CDR3 nucleotides are TGTGCCAGCAATGCGGACAGGGCAAATTCACCCCTCCACTTT.

The rearrangement links TRBV7-9 to TRBJ1-6, with 7 bases matching TRBD1. This CDR3 comprises 14 residues. Germline V gene data show CDR1 as SEHNR and CDR2 as FQNEAQ (reference sequence). V shed 3 bases, J shed 10 bases, and the junction held 6 bases outside the gene matches. The CDR3 spells CASSFNRGNSPLHF. The CDR3 DNA reads as TGTGCCAGCAGCTTTAACAGGGGTAACTCACCCCTCCACTTT.

The rearrangement links TRBV15 to TRBJ2-1; TRBD2 aligns across 13 bases. The ends lost 2 bases at V and 10 bases at J; junction bases unmatched: 5. The CDR3 is made up of 15 amino acids. The V gene's germline CDR1 is LNHNV and CDR2 YYDKDF (reference sequence). CDR3 sequence: CATSRPGLAGVEQFF. CDR3 in DNA: TGTGCCACCAGCAGACCCGGACTAGCGGGGGTCGAGCAGTTCTTC.

This clone was counted between two and nine times. The chain links TRBV5-6 to TRBJ1-4; 7 bases line up with TRBD1. J gave up 8 bases and V 9 bases, and 13 bases lay outside the gene matches. The CDR3 is made up of 14 amino acids. Germline lookup yields CDR1 SGHDT and CDR2 YYEEEE. This CDR3 is CATRPQGGSEKLFF. As DNA, the CDR3 is TGTGCCACCCGACCGCAGGGGGGTTCGGAAAAACTGTTTTTT.

This chain joins TRBV5-6 and TRBJ2-1, with D possibly being TRBD2 (6 bases). Germline lookup yields CDR1 SGHDT and CDR2 YYEEEE. Trimming shortened V by 1 base and J by 8 bases, and 19 bases separated the two germline ends. CDR3 length: 16 amino acids. CDR3 DNA: TGTGCCAGCAGCTTGTTTGGGGGAGGCAAAGTAGATGAGCAGTTCTTC. It specifies CASSLFGGGKVDEQFF. Variable domain in full (rest from reference TRBV5-6 and TRBJ2-1): DAGVTQSPTHLIKTRGQQVTLRCSPKSGHDTVSWYQQALGQGPQFIFQYYEEEERQRGNFPDRFSGHQFPNYSSELNVNALLLGDSALYLCASSLFGGGKVDEQFFGPGTRLTVL.

This clone was seen a few times. One end of the junction is discordant with germline, which a read error may explain. The chain employs TRBV7-9 and TRBJ2-3, with D perhaps TRBD2 (6 bases). The germline gives CDR1 SEHNR, CDR2 FQNEAQ (reference sequence). This CDR3 has 12 amino acids. CDR3 sequence: CASSLERSLEGF. In DNA form, the CDR3 reads TGTGCCAGCAGCTTAGAACGTTCCCTGGAGGGGTTT.

V is TRBV30 and J is TRBJ2-5, with unresolved D. The V and J ends lost 3 bases and 2 bases respectively, with 10 bases between them. The CDR3 extends over 13 amino acids. Germline V CDR1 and CDR2: GTSNPN, SVGIG (reference sequence). As DNA, the CDR3 is TGTGCCTGGAGATTTGCAGGACAAGAGACCCAGTACTTC. It translates to CAWRFAGQETQYF.

The V call is TRBV4-2, the J call TRBJ2-5; 10 nucleotides align to TRBD2. The V gene end was trimmed by 3 bases and the J gene end by 3 bases; junction bases not matched to a gene: 4. CDR1 and CDR2 (germline): LGHNA, YNFKEQ. The CDR3 contains 15 residues. The CDR3 here is CASSQASGREETQYF. The CDR3, as DNA: TGTGCCAGCAGCCAGGCTAGCGGGAGAGAAGAGACCCAGTACTTC.

J is TRBJ2-5 and V is TRBV5-4; D may be TRBD2 (7 bases). The germline V and J ends were trimmed by 5 bases and 2 bases, with 16 bases remaining between them. CDR1 is SGHNT and CDR2 is YYREEE in the germline V gene (reference sequence). The CDR3 has 15 residues. Here the CDR3 reads CASRSGGPSQETQYF. In DNA form, the CDR3 reads TGTGCCAGCAGATCCGGGGGGCCTAGTCAAGAGACCCAGTACTTC.

The J gene is TRBJ2-3, the V gene TRBV4-1; maybe TRBD1 (5 bases). The V gene lost 0 bases and the J gene lost 2 bases, with 18 bases spanning the gap. Germline CDR1 and CDR2: MGHRA and YSYEKL. The CDR3 is 18 residues long. CDR3 bases: TGCGCCAGCAGCCAAGATTCCCGACGCGACAGCTTCACAGATACGCAGTATTTT. This translates into CASSQDSRRDSFTDTQYF.

V and J are TRBV7-6 and TRBJ2-3; 7 bases fit TRBD2. V lost 5 bases and J lost 3; bases outside the gene matches: 5. The CDR3 is 14 residues long. CDR1 SGHVS and CDR2 FNYEAQ come from the germline V gene. CDR3 residues: CASSLQRGTDTQYF. CDR3 in DNA: TGTGCCAGCAGCCTCCAGCGGGGAACAGATACGCAGTATTTT.

This clone was seen a handful of times. This chain joins TRBV18 and TRBJ1-2; the D gene is possibly TRBD1 (5 bases). The CDR3 contains 15 residues. Trimming stripped 4 bases from V and 5 bases from J, with 17 bases between. Germline-derived CDR1 and CDR2 are KGHSH and LQKENI. DNA for the CDR3: TGTGCCAGCTCACAGGTTATCCGGGGCGAGTATGGCTACACCTTC. It codes for CASSQVIRGEYGYTF. The variable domain in full, completed from reference TRBV18 and TRBJ1-2, reads NAGVMQNPRHLVRRRGQEARLRCSPMKGHSHVYWYRQLPEEGLKFMVYLQKENIIDESGMPKERFSAEFPKEGPSILRIQQVVRGDSAAYFCASSQVIRGEYGYTFGSGTRLTVV.

The rearrangement uses TRBV5-4 and TRBJ2-7; perhaps D is TRBD1 or TRBD2 (5 bases each). The V end lost 0 bases, the J end lost 4 bases, and 11 bases lay between the germline ends. Germline V gene data show CDR1 as SGHNT and CDR2 as YYREEE (reference sequence). CDR3 length: 14 amino acids. The DNA for the CDR3 is TGTGCCAGCAGCTTGGGCAGGGAGAAATACGAGCAGTACTTC. This gives the protein CASSLGREKYEQYF.

This clone was observed a few times. DNA for the CDR3: TGTGCCTGCAAGGGACAGGGCTACTTAGATACGCAGTATTTT. Protein product: CACKGQGYLDTQYF. The gene calls are TRBV30 and TRBJ2-3; 9 nucleotides match TRBD1. Germline-derived CDR1 and CDR2 are GTSNPN and SVGIG (reference sequence). The length of the CDR3 is 14 residues. V lost 6 bases to trimming and J lost 5 bases; unmatched junction nucleotides: 9.

In nucleotides, the CDR3 is TGTGCCAGCAGCCGTACGTCCGACGGGACAACCCCACCCCACACCTTC. As protein: CASSRTSDGTTPPHTF. The V call is TRBV14, the J call TRBJ1-2, with D possibly being TRBD1 (6 bases). CDR3 length: 16 residues. Germline V gene data show CDR1 as SGHDN and CDR2 as FVKESK. Trimming cost V 4 bases and J 12 bases, with 27 bases left between them.

This clone has more than one count but fewer than ten. One end of the junction fails to match germline, which may point to a read error. Other DNA variants within this sample encode the same CDR3. The chain uses TRBV29-1 and TRBJ2-5; D is unclear. Germline values: CDR1 SQVTM, CDR2 ANQGSEA. The CDR3 contains 12 residues. The CDR3 loop reads CSAEGPQETQYF. CDR3 in DNA: TGCAGCGCTGAAGGTCCACAAGAGACCCAGTACTTC. The whole variable domain, filled in from reference TRBV29-1 and TRBJ2-5, reads SAVISQKPSRDICQRGTSLTIQCQVDSQVTMMFWYRQQPGQSLTLIATANQGSEATYESGFVIDKFPISRPNLTFSTLTVSNMSPEDSSIYLCSAEGPQETQYFGPGTRLLVL.

This clone was counted once. The J gene is TRBJ1-2, the V gene TRBV9; 7 bases line up with TRBD1. The germline V gene encodes CDR1 SGDLS and CDR2 YYNGEE. This CDR3 contains 15 residues. V gave up 0 bases and J gave up 6 bases; unmatched junction bases: 8. As DNA, the CDR3 is TGTGCCAGCAGCGTAGGAGGTGACAGGGCGAATGGCTACACCTTC. This encodes CASSVGGDRANGYTF. Full variable domain (rest looked up from reference TRBV9 and TRBJ1-2): DSGVTQTPKHLITATGQRVTLRCSPRSGDLSVYWYQQSLDQGLQFLIQYYNGEERAKGNILERFSAQQFPDLHSELNLSSLELGDSALYFCASSVGGDRANGYTFGSGTRLTVV.

The chain links TRBV7-8 to TRBJ2-7; D is perhaps TRBD2 (6 bases). The ends were cut back, 1 base at V and 8 bases at J, with 24 bases in the middle. CDR1 SGHVS and CDR2 FQNEAQ come from the germline V gene. The CDR3 spans 17 residues. The CDR3 nucleotides read TGTGCCAGCAGCTTAGGGGGCGGGGCCTACGGGTTTTCGAAGCAGTACTTC. Translation gives CASSLGGGAYGFSKQYF.

The V call is TRBV30, the J call TRBJ1-1; D gene ambiguous. Germline V gene sequence: CDR1 GTSNPN, CDR2 SVGIG (reference sequence). V shed 0 bases and J shed 6 bases, with 11 bases lying between them. The CDR3 contains 13 residues. The DNA of the CDR3 is TGTGCCTGGAGTGTGGTCCCAGTTTCTGAAGCTTTCTTT. Amino acid sequence: CAWSVVPVSEAFF. The full variable domain, in which reference TRBV30 and TRBJ1-1 provide the parts outside the CDR3, is SQTIHQWPATLVQPVGSPLSLECTVEGTSNPNLYWYRQAAGRGLQLLFYSVGIGQISSEVPQNLSASRPQDRQFILSSKKLLLSDSGFYLCAWSVVPVSEAFFGQGTRLTVV.

The chain employs TRBV29-1 and TRBJ2-5; 9 nucleotides match TRBD2. The J segment lost 1 base and the V segment lost 3 bases, leaving 6 bases of the junction unmatched. The germline CDR1 and CDR2 sequences are SQVTM and ANQGSEA. The CDR3 consists of 15 residues. The CDR3 reads CSVEASGESQETQYF. In DNA, the CDR3 is TGCAGCGTTGAGGCTAGCGGGGAATCCCAAGAGACCCAGTACTTC.

The CDR3 protein is CSVARTLSQRGQETQYF. CDR3 bases: TGCAGCGTTGCCCGCACCCTAAGTCAGCGGGGCCAAGAGACCCAGTACTTC. This chain connects TRBV29-1 to TRBJ2-5; 7 nucleotides agree with TRBD2. The CDR3 covers 17 residues. CDR1 and CDR2 from the germline V gene are SQVTM and ANQGSEA. V gave up 4 bases and J gave up 1 base; unmatched junction bases: 15.

This clone appeared a few times. V is TRBV9 and J is TRBJ2-3, with D possibly TRBD1 on 6 matching bases. The CDR3 runs 16 residues. Germline V gene sequence: CDR1 SGDLS, CDR2 YYNGEE. Trimming removed 0 bases from V and 3 bases from J, with 14 bases in between. CDR3 nucleotides: TGTGCCAGCAGCGTAGACCTGGGGGCCGGGACAGATACGCAGTATTTT. Translating gives CASSVDLGAGTDTQYF.

The table lists this clone with a few counts. V is TRBV5-5 and J is TRBJ1-6; TRBD1 is a possible D gene (5 bases). From germline, CDR1 is SGHKS and CDR2 YYEKEE (reference sequence). CDR3 length: 15 residues. V was pared by 0 bases and J by 7 bases, with 11 bases between. The CDR3, as DNA: TGTGCCAGCAGCTTGGAGGCAGGGCGAAATTCACCCCTCCACTTT. As protein: CASSLEAGRNSPLHF.

The J gene is TRBJ1-5, the V gene TRBV2; tentative D call: TRBD1 (6 bases). Trimming removed 6 bases from V and 6 bases from J, with 18 bases in between. Germline CDR1 is SNHLY and CDR2 is FYNNEI. This CDR3 has 15 residues. The CDR3 loop is CASRPGTLGGQPQHF. The CDR3 bases are TGTGCCAGCAGGCCCGGGACATTGGGAGGTCAGCCCCAGCATTTT.

The V call is TRBV2, the J call TRBJ2-7; unclear D gene. Trimming took off 5 bases at V and 2 bases at J, with 13 bases between the two ends. The CDR3 spans 14 residues. Germline CDR1 and CDR2: SNHLY and FYNNEI. The chain's CDR3 is CASSIQTETYEQYF. CDR3 DNA: TGTGCCAGCAGTATCCAGACGGAGACCTACGAGCAGTACTTC. The full variable domain, completed using reference TRBV2 and TRBJ2-7, is EPEVTQTPSHQVTQMGQEVILRCVPISNHLYFYWYRQILGQKVEFLVSFYNNEISEKSEIFDDQFSVERPDGSNFTLKIRSTKLEDSAMYFCASSIQTETYEQYFGPGTRLTVT.

The chain links TRBV7-2 to TRBJ1-5, with D unresolved. V shed 4 bases and J shed 0 bases, with 10 bases lying between them. Germline CDR1 reads SGHTA; CDR2 reads FQGNSA. This CDR3 comprises 15 residues. The CDR3 nucleotides read TGTGCCAGCAGCTCGCGGACTGCTAGCAATCAGCCCCAGCATTTT. Protein: CASSSRTASNQPQHF.